Below, 30 T cell receptor beta chains from the same sample are listed, as sequenced in a study of identical twins. TCRdb called the 5' RACE reads again in MiXCR, with one record for every CDR3 protein. Altogether about 720,000 distinct CDR3 sequences are present, around 8.6% being singletons, with the ten largest covering more than 0.75%. These sequences were also reported in another study, on yellow fever vaccine responses in identical twins.

Sample: PBMCs. Every receptor here comes from a woman aged 18-29 years in good health.

This clonotype was observed many times. This chain joins TRBV24-1 and TRBJ2-5; 8 bases are shared with TRBD2. CDR3 length: 13 amino acids. The ends lost 7 bases at V and 4 bases at J; junction bases unmatched: 4. CDR1 is KGHDR, CDR2 SFDVKD, per germline. CDR3: CATSGAGVETQYF. For the CDR3, the DNA is TGTGCCACCAGCGGAGCGGGAGTAGAGACCCAGTACTTC.

The gene calls are TRBV7-9 and TRBJ1-2; D remains ambiguous. This CDR3 spans 12 amino acids. V gave up 5 bases and J gave up 8 bases, with 12 bases separating them. Germline CDR1 is SEHNR and CDR2 is FQNEAQ (reference sequence). DNA of the CDR3: TGTGCCAGCAGCGCCGAAGATCTAGGCTACACCTTC. This translates into CASSAEDLGYTF.

Only a few counts were recorded for this clonotype. The chain recombines TRBV7-6 with TRBJ2-5; possibly TRBD1 or TRBD2 for D (5 bases each). Germline V CDR1 and CDR2: SGHVS, FNYEAQ. The length of the CDR3 is 17 residues. Trimming stripped 2 bases from V and 5 bases from J, with 21 bases between. The CDR3 nucleotides read TGTGCCAGCAGCTTACTGAGGGGACGGCAAAAGAAGGAGACCCAGTACTTC. Its translation: CASSLLRGRQKKETQYF.

This clonotype was detected a few times. J is TRBJ2-5 and V is TRBV6-2 or TRBV6-3; no clear D gene. V lost 0 bases and J lost 5, with 10 bases in between. This CDR3 is built from 14 residues. Germline V gene lookup returns CDR1 MNHEY and CDR2 SVGEGT. This CDR3 is CASSYSIPPETQYF. DNA of the CDR3: TGTGCCAGCAGTTACTCGATTCCCCCGGAGACCCAGTACTTC.

V and J are TRBV5-6 and TRBJ2-7; TRBD1 matches 12 bases. The CDR3 length is 19 residues. J gave up 0 bases and V 4 bases, and 14 bases lay outside the gene matches. Germline V lookup: CDR1 SGHDT, CDR2 YYEEEE. The CDR3 coding sequence is TGTGCCAGCAGCCTAACCCCGGGGACAGGGGGCTCCAGCTCCTACGAGCAGTACTTC. Its protein product is CASSLTPGTGGSSSYEQYF.

This clonotype was counted a few times. The chain uses TRBV4-3 and TRBJ2-2; TRBD1 matches at 10 bases. Germline CDR1 and CDR2: LGHNA and YSLEER. The CDR3 sequence is 15 residues long. V lost 2 bases to trimming and J lost 6 bases; unmatched junction nucleotides: 3. The CDR3 protein is CASSQLGTGAGELFF. For the CDR3, the DNA is TGCGCCAGCAGCCAACTGGGGACAGGGGCCGGGGAGCTGTTTTTT.

There are many counts of this clonotype. The V call is TRBV12-3 or TRBV12-4, the J call TRBJ2-1, with TRBD2 matching 8 bases. After removal of 3 bases from V and 7 bases from J, the junction contained 14 bases not matched to a gene. The length of the CDR3 is 17 residues. The CDR3: CASSFPQVPSGWNEQFF. CDR3 coding DNA: TGTGCCAGCAGTTTCCCCCAGGTTCCTAGCGGGTGGAATGAGCAGTTCTTC.

The chain uses TRBV20-1 and TRBJ2-2; 10 nucleotides line up with TRBD2. Germline CDR1 reads DFQATT; CDR2 reads SNEGSKA (reference sequence). V lost 5 bases and J lost 1; bases outside the gene matches: 10. CDR3 length: 17 amino acids. The CDR3 DNA reads as TGCAGTGCTGGAACAACCCGGACTAGCGGGAACACCGGGGAGCTGTTTTTT. Translating gives CSAGTTRTSGNTGELFF.

In its sample, this clonotype was seen a few times. The genes are TRBV30 and TRBJ2-2; D assignment may be TRBD1 or TRBD2 (5 bases each). The germline V and J ends were trimmed by 4 bases and 5 bases, with 14 bases remaining between them. The germline V gene has CDR1 GTSNPN and CDR2 SVGIG (reference sequence). The CDR3 consists of 14 residues. DNA of the CDR3: TGTGCCTGGACGTACATGGGGGTTACCGGGGAGCTGTTTTTT. Protein sequence: CAWTYMGVTGELFF.

This clonotype was picked up a small number of times. The chain combines TRBV5-1 with TRBJ2-7, with a possible D match to TRBD1 (6 bases). The V end was cut by 0 bases, the J end by 8 bases, with 12 bases between. Germline assignment: CDR1 SGHRS and CDR2 YFSETQ. The CDR3 covers 13 residues. The CDR3 sequence is CASSLEAGVQQYF. The CDR3 region has the DNA TGCGCCAGCAGCTTGGAGGCAGGGGTTCAGCAGTACTTC.

This clonotype was seen only a few times. The V call is TRBV5-1, the J call TRBJ2-7, with D perhaps matching TRBD1 or TRBD2 (5 bases each). V was clipped by 3 bases and J by 4 bases, with 17 bases between them. The CDR3 contains 15 residues. Germline CDR1 is SGHRS and CDR2 is YFSETQ. CDR3 nucleotide sequence: TGCGCCAGCAGCTACGAGGGGCGGACACTGTACGAGCAGTACTTC. It codes for CASSYEGRTLYEQYF.

This clonotype showed up just a few times. The rearrangement joins TRBV20-1 to TRBJ2-3; D is undetermined. The CDR3 extends over 14 amino acids. V shed 6 bases and J shed 1 base, with 14 bases lying between them. The germline V gene has CDR1 DFQATT and CDR2 SNEGSKA (reference sequence). DNA of the CDR3: TGCAGTGCCCCGGACGTGGCCCGCACAGATACGCAGTATTTT. This sequence encodes CSAPDVARTDTQYF.

Ten or more counts support this clonotype. The chain uses TRBV11-1 and TRBJ1-1; D remains unclear. CDR1 is SGHAT, CDR2 FQDESV, per germline (reference sequence). Trimming stripped 3 bases from V and 5 bases from J, with 7 bases between. This CDR3 spans 12 amino acids. The DNA for the CDR3 is TGTGCCAGCAGCTTTAAAGGAACTGAAGCTTTCTTT. Its translation: CASSFKGTEAFF. Drawing the rest from reference TRBV11-1 and TRBJ1-1, the complete variable domain is EAEVAQSPRYKITEKSQAVAFWCDPISGHATLYWYRQILGQGPELLVQFQDESVVDDSQLPKDRFSAERLKGVDSTLKIQPAELGDSAMYLCASSFKGTEAFFGQGTRLTVV.

This clonotype was picked up many times. The chain combines TRBV7-9 with TRBJ2-3; TRBD2 might be the D (6 bases). Germline CDR1 reads SEHNR; CDR2 reads FQNEAQ (reference sequence). The CDR3 sequence is 15 residues long. The germline V and J ends were trimmed by 5 bases and 0 bases, with 12 bases remaining between them. The CDR3 protein is CASSPRGDSTDTQYF. CDR3 in DNA: TGTGCCAGCAGCCCGCGCGGGGACAGCACAGATACGCAGTATTTT. The whole variable domain, filled in from reference TRBV7-9 and TRBJ2-3, reads DTGVSQNPRHKITKRGQNVTFRCDPISEHNRLYWYRQTLGQGPEFLTYFQNEAQLEKSRLLSDRFSAERPKGSFSTLEIQRTEQGDSAMYLCASSPRGDSTDTQYFGPGTRLTVL.

This clonotype was seen only a few times. V is TRBV29-1 and J is TRBJ1-1; D call uncertain. Germline assignment: CDR1 SQVTM and CDR2 ANQGSEA. The V end was cut by 4 bases, the J end by 4 bases, with 19 bases between. The CDR3 spans 15 residues. CDR3 sequence reads: CSVGLAAAPGTEAFF. The CDR3 DNA is TGCAGCGTTGGACTAGCGGCCGCCCCTGGCACTGAAGCTTTCTTT. Filled out from reference TRBV29-1 and TRBJ1-1, the complete variable domain reads SAVISQKPSRDICQRGTSLTIQCQVDSQVTMMFWYRQQPGQSLTLIATANQGSEATYESGFVIDKFPISRPNLTFSTLTVSNMSPEDSSIYLCSVGLAAAPGTEAFFGQGTRLTVV.

This clonotype was seen more than once but under ten times. The J gene is TRBJ2-7, the V gene TRBV6-5, with unresolved D. Trimming took off 0 bases at V and 4 bases at J, with 10 bases between the two ends. Germline-derived CDR1 and CDR2 are MNHEY and SVGAGI. This CDR3 is 14 amino acids long. CDR3 loop: CASSYSPGLYEQYF. The CDR3 nucleotides read TGTGCCAGCAGTTACTCCCCGGGCTTATACGAGCAGTACTTC.

This clonotype was counted between two and nine times. The gene calls are TRBV5-1 and TRBJ1-6; 10 nucleotides match TRBD1. The CDR3 extends over 15 amino acids. V shed 5 bases, J shed 10 bases, and the junction held 9 bases outside the gene matches. CDR1 and CDR2 (germline): SGHRS, YFSETQ. CDR3 nucleotide sequence: TGCGCCAGCAGTCGGGTGACAGGGGGCGAATCACCCCTCCACTTT. Amino acid sequence: CASSRVTGGESPLHF.

This clonotype has only a few counts. V usage is TRBV6-5 and J usage is TRBJ2-1; TRBD2 might be the D (7 bases). V lost 7 bases and J 0 bases, leaving 16 bases between the germline ends. Germline V CDR1 and CDR2: MNHEY, SVGAGI. There are 16 residues in the CDR3. CDR3 bases: TGTGCCAGCACTTCACGCGCGGGGGCCTCCTACAATGAGCAGTTCTTC. Translating gives CASTSRAGASYNEQFF.

The rearrangement uses TRBV7-3 and TRBJ2-1; possible D gene TRBD1, 6 bases. Germline V gene sequence: CDR1 SGHTA, CDR2 FQGTGA. Trimming cost V 4 bases and J 1 base, with 11 bases left between them. The CDR3 runs to 15 residues. CDR3 residues: CASSSWTESYNEQFF. In DNA form, the CDR3 reads TGTGCCAGCAGCTCCTGGACAGAGTCCTACAATGAGCAGTTCTTC.

The chain is built from TRBV3-1 and TRBJ2-1; the match to TRBD2 covers 8 bases. CDR3 size: 13 residues. Per germline, CDR1 LGHDT and CDR2 YNNKEL (reference sequence). Unmatched junction bases numbered 4, after V lost 2 bases and J lost 10 bases. In nucleotides, the CDR3 is TGTGCCAGCAGCCAATCGGCTAGCGGGGAGCAGTTCTTC. It is translated as CASSQSASGEQFF.

This clonotype was found a few times. The chain carries TRBV11-2 and TRBJ2-1; D gene unclear. Trimming removed 0 bases at V and 7 bases at J, with 10 bases between. The CDR3 consists of 14 residues. Germline CDR1 reads SGHAT; CDR2 reads FQNNGV. The CDR3 nucleotides read TGTGCCAGCAGCTTAGAGCCAGACTGGAATGAGCAGTTCTTC. This gives the protein CASSLEPDWNEQFF.

This clonotype has at least ten counts. This sequence joins TRBV29-1 and TRBJ2-1; 10 bases line up with TRBD2. Unmatched junction bases numbered 16, after V lost 7 bases and J lost 4 bases. CDR1 SQVTM and CDR2 ANQGSEA come from the germline V gene. This CDR3 is 17 amino acids long. The DNA of the CDR3 is TGCAGCGCCCTGGGGGGACTAGCGTACCCCTTTTACAATGAGCAGTTCTTC. Protein sequence: CSALGGLAYPFYNEQFF.

This clonotype was detected a few times. This chain uses TRBV2 with TRBJ2-7, with TRBD1 matching over 8 bases. Germline trimming cut 7 bases from V and 2 bases from J; bases unmatched to any gene: 7. The CDR3 covers 14 residues. The germline V gene encodes CDR1 SNHLY and CDR2 FYNNEI. This CDR3 reads CASKMDRATYEQYF. CDR3 in DNA: TGTGCCAGCAAGATGGACAGGGCAACCTACGAGCAGTACTTC.

This clonotype was observed a handful of times. J is TRBJ1-3 and V is TRBV7-8; D unclear. Germline V gene data show CDR1 as SGHVS and CDR2 as FQNEAQ. V gave up 2 bases and J gave up 0 bases, with 8 bases separating them. This CDR3 is 15 amino acids long. The CDR3 loop is CASSLTASSGNTIYF. CDR3 coding DNA: TGTGCCAGCAGCTTAACAGCCAGCTCTGGAAACACCATATATTTT.

This sequence joins TRBV5-1 and TRBJ1-5; D is undetermined. CDR1 SGHRS and CDR2 YFSETQ come from the germline V gene. V was clipped by 1 base and J by 6 bases, with 8 bases between them. The CDR3 covers 13 residues. DNA of the CDR3: TGCGCCAGCAGCTTGTTGGTTGGTCAGCCCCAGCATTTT. Its protein is CASSLLVGQPQHF. Full variable domain (outside the CDR3, taken from reference TRBV5-1 and TRBJ1-5): KAGVTQTPRYLIKTRGQQVTLSCSPISGHRSVSWYQQTPGQGLQFLFEYFSETQRNKGNFPGRFSGRQFSNSRSEMNVSTLELGDSALYLCASSLLVGQPQHFGDGTRLSIL.

This clonotype was observed at least ten times. The chain carries TRBV29-1 and TRBJ2-3; D is perhaps TRBD2 (6 bases). The ends were cut back, 5 bases at V and 6 bases at J, with 9 bases in the middle. CDR1 SQVTM and CDR2 ANQGSEA come from the germline V gene. This CDR3 region has 11 residues. The CDR3, as DNA: TGCAGCGTTTTCAGCGGGGATACGCAGTATTTT. Protein product: CSVFSGDTQYF.

The chain carries TRBV12-5 and TRBJ2-3, with 9 bases aligning to TRBD2. This CDR3 contains 15 residues. Per germline, CDR1 LGHNT and CDR2 FRNRAP. V shed 5 bases and J 2 bases; nucleotides not matched to a gene: 5. The CDR3 is CASGEAGGLTDTQYF. The DNA for the CDR3 is TGTGCTAGTGGTGAAGCGGGAGGCCTCACAGATACGCAGTATTTT.

The sample holds a few counts of this clonotype. The rearrangement links TRBV7-9 to TRBJ2-3; D might be TRBD1 (5 bases). Trimming removed 7 bases from V and 0 bases from J, with 11 bases in between. CDR1 and CDR2 from the germline V gene are SEHNR and FQNEAQ (reference sequence). The CDR3 has 14 residues. The DNA for the CDR3 is TGTGCCAGCAACACGGACATAAGCACAGATACGCAGTATTTT. Protein product: CASNTDISTDTQYF. Complete variable domain (other parts from reference TRBV7-9 and TRBJ2-3): DTGVSQNPRHKITKRGQNVTFRCDPISEHNRLYWYRQTLGQGPEFLTYFQNEAQLEKSRLLSDRFSAERPKGSFSTLEIQRTEQGDSAMYLCASNTDISTDTQYFGPGTRLTVL.

This clonotype was found a few times. V usage is TRBV7-2 and J usage is TRBJ2-3, with 10 bases matching TRBD2. Germline CDR1 is SGHTA and CDR2 is FQGNSA. CDR3 length: 16 residues. V trimming: 4 bases; J trimming: 3 bases; junction bases outside the gene matches: 7. This CDR3 is CASSSTSGRGTDTQYF. CDR3 nucleotide sequence: TGTGCCAGCAGCTCAACGAGCGGGAGGGGAACAGATACGCAGTATTTT.

This clonotype was detected a few times. The V gene is TRBV11-2, the J gene TRBJ2-2; TRBD2 agrees at 7 bases. The V gene end was trimmed by 5 bases and the J gene end by 5 bases; junction bases not matched to a gene: 11. The CDR3 contains 16 residues. CDR1 is SGHAT, CDR2 FQNNGV, per germline. The CDR3 coding sequence is TGTGCCAGCAGCATCCCGGGAGGACCGGGGACCGGGGAGCTGTTTTTT. It specifies CASSIPGGPGTGELFF.